One and the same sample provided the 17 T cell receptor beta chains below, sequenced in a study of T cell changes during pregnancy in multiple sclerosis. The method was immunoSEQ multiplex PCR; TCRdb's version includes in-frame clones alone and lacks a portion of them. The table includes tens of thousands of clones, about nine tenths detected once. The sample in question was peripheral blood, obtained after pregnancy. The receptors shown here come from a female donor in good health, enrolled as a control in a pregnancy study.

The chain uses TRBV19 and TRBJ2-5; D might be TRBD2 (6 bases). Germline V gives CDR1 LNHDA, CDR2 SQIVND (reference sequence). The germline V and J ends were trimmed by 4 bases and 1 base, with 10 bases remaining between them. There are 14 residues in the CDR3. CDR3 loop: CASSKTSAQETQYF. The CDR3 DNA reads TGTGCCAGTAGTAAGACTAGTGCCCAAGAGACCCAGTACTTC.

The rearrangement joins TRBV7-3 to TRBJ1-1; D gene uncertain. This CDR3 has 13 amino acids. The germline V gene has CDR1 SGHTA and CDR2 FQGTGA. The V end was cut by 1 base, the J end by 4 bases, with 7 bases between. The CDR3 DNA follows: TGTGCCAGCAGCTTAAGTGCCGGCACTGAAGCTTTCTTT. It translates to CASSLSAGTEAFF.

The chain has TRBV27 and TRBJ1-5, with 7 bases lining up with TRBD1. After removal of 4 bases from V and 6 bases from J, the junction contained 9 bases not matched to a gene. The germline V gene encodes CDR1 MNHEY and CDR2 SMNVEV (reference sequence). CDR3 length: 15 residues. CDR3 coding DNA: TGTGCCAGCAGTTCGAGTCCACAGGGGATTCAGCCCCAGCATTTT. Its protein product is CASSSSPQGIQPQHF.

This chain joins TRBV4-2 and TRBJ2-3, with 8 nucleotides matching TRBD2. V was clipped by 1 base and J by 6 bases; unmatched bases: 15. The CDR3 is 18 amino acids. Germline lookup yields CDR1 LGHNA and CDR2 YNFKEQ. In nucleotides, the CDR3 is TGTGCCAGCAGCCAAGGAGGCGGAGCGGGGGCGGTTGGGGATACGCAGTATTTT. Amino acids: CASSQGGGAGAVGDTQYF.

The CDR3 region has the DNA TGTGCCAGCAGCTTAGGGCGATCCAGGGGGCTGATTCGGGACACTGAAGCTTTCTTT. Its protein product is CASSLGRSRGLIRDTEAFF. V usage is TRBV11-2 and J usage is TRBJ1-1; 8 nucleotides match TRBD1. CDR1 is SGHAT, CDR2 FQNNGV, per germline. This CDR3 comprises 19 residues. The V gene end was trimmed by 1 base and the J gene end by 3 bases; junction bases not matched to a gene: 16.

The chain recombines TRBV18 with TRBJ1-5; 9 nucleotides agree with TRBD1. Germline V gives CDR1 KGHSH, CDR2 LQKENI. CDR3 length equals 16 residues. The J segment lost 2 bases and the V segment lost 3 bases, leaving 5 bases of the junction unmatched. CDR3 region: CASSPGTGKGNQPQHF. The CDR3 DNA reads as TGTGCCAGCTCACCGGGGACAGGGAAGGGCAATCAGCCCCAGCATTTT.

The rearrangement links TRBV6-1 to TRBJ1-5, with D uncertain. Trimming took off 2 bases at V and 4 bases at J, with 12 bases between the two ends. The CDR3 is 15 amino acids. Germline V gene sequence: CDR1 MNHNS, CDR2 SASEGT. The CDR3 loop reads CASSESWSSNQPQHF. The DNA for the CDR3 is TGTGCCAGCAGTGAAAGCTGGTCATCTAATCAGCCCCAGCATTTT.

This chain links TRBV7-9 with TRBJ2-1, with 7 bases fitting TRBD1. Unmatched junction bases numbered 1, after V lost 1 base and J lost 1 base. The CDR3 is 15 amino acids. Germline V gene data show CDR1 as SEHNR and CDR2 as FQNEAQ (reference sequence). The CDR3 DNA sequence: TGTGCCAGCAGCTTAGACAGGGGTTCCTACAATGAGCAGTTCTTC. Protein: CASSLDRGSYNEQFF.

The rearrangement joins TRBV4-1 to TRBJ2-1, with D possibly being TRBD2 (6 bases). The length of the CDR3 is 14 residues. V lost 1 base, J lost 8 bases, and 12 bases lay in between. CDR1 and CDR2 from the germline V gene are MGHRA and YSYEKL. As DNA, the CDR3 is TGCGCCAGCAGCCAAGCGGGAGTGGGTTATGAGCAGTTCTTC. It codes for CASSQAGVGYEQFF.

The rearrangement links TRBV28 to TRBJ1-5; TRBD1 matches 9 bases. This CDR3 is built from 17 residues. Trimming removed 4 bases from V and 0 bases from J; junction bases left unmatched: 7. The germline V gene encodes CDR1 MDHEN and CDR2 SYDVKM. The CDR3 is CASSSTGGGISNQPQHF. The DNA of the CDR3 is TGTGCCAGCAGTTCCACAGGGGGCGGAATTAGCAATCAGCCCCAGCATTTT.

The chain joins TRBV5-1 to TRBJ2-7; 7 nucleotides match TRBD1. Germline V gene lookup returns CDR1 SGHRS and CDR2 YFSETQ. Unmatched junction bases numbered 9, after V lost 3 bases and J lost 0 bases. The CDR3 spans 16 residues. The CDR3 coding sequence is TGCGCCAGCAGCTCAGCATACCGGGACAGCTCCTACGAGCAGTACTTC. Its translation: CASSSAYRDSSYEQYF.

This chain joins TRBV6-1 and TRBJ1-5, with unresolved D. This CDR3 has 14 residues. Looked up from germline, CDR1 is MNHNS and CDR2 is SASEGT. V was clipped by 7 bases and J by 1 base, with 11 bases between them. The CDR3 coding sequence is TGTGCCAGCACAAGCATGATAAGCAATCAGCCCCAGCATTTT. It specifies CASTSMISNQPQHF.

V and J are TRBV4-1 and TRBJ1-4; no firm D call. Germline CDR1 reads MGHRA; CDR2 reads YSYEKL. V was cut by 3 bases and J by 5 bases, with 16 bases left in between. The CDR3 spans 16 residues. The CDR3 coding sequence is TGCGCCAGCAGCCAGAGGGTGCACAGCTCGAATGAAAAACTGTTTTTT. Its protein is CASSQRVHSSNEKLFF.

The rearrangement uses TRBV4-2 and TRBJ2-1; TRBD2 matches 7 bases. V shed 1 base and J 2 bases; nucleotides not matched to a gene: 2. CDR3 length: 15 amino acids. CDR1 is LGHNA and CDR2 is YNFKEQ in the germline V gene. CDR3 DNA: TGTGCCAGCAGCCAAGGGGGGGGGACCTACAATGAGCAGTTCTTC. Protein: CASSQGGGTYNEQFF.

The chain combines TRBV28 with TRBJ2-7, with D possibly TRBD1 on 6 matching bases. V lost 4 bases and J lost 4, with 14 bases in between. Germline V gene sequence: CDR1 MDHEN, CDR2 SYDVKM. CDR3 size: 14 residues. CDR3: CASSSYRAVYEQYF. The CDR3 coding sequence is TGTGCCAGCAGTTCATACAGGGCGGTGTACGAGCAGTACTTC.

The rearrangement links TRBV10-3 to TRBJ1-1; TRBD1 agrees at 9 bases. CDR1 and CDR2 from the germline V gene are ENHRY and SYGVKD. Trimming took 3 bases from V and 7 from J; bases not matched to a gene: 3. CDR3 length: 13 amino acids. The CDR3 bases are TGTGCCATCAGTGATACAGGGGGCGATGAAGCTTTCTTT. Its translation is CAISDTGGDEAFF.

The gene calls are TRBV7-2 and TRBJ2-1; the match to TRBD2 covers 8 bases. Germline loops: CDR1 SGHTA, CDR2 FQGNSA. The trim removed 4 bases at V and 4 bases at J, leaving 3 bases unmatched. This CDR3 spans 14 amino acids. The CDR3 reads CASSSSGGYNEQFF. The CDR3 nucleotides read TGTGCCAGCAGCTCGAGCGGGGGTTACAATGAGCAGTTCTTC.